Listed here are 8 T cell receptor beta chains from one sample, sequenced in a study of blood T cells in healthy people across ages. Through a sample-barcoded 5' primer and a J-beta primer mix, a second PCR was run for roughly 6 to 11 cycles. From the 5' RACE reads, TCRdb called clonotypes with MiXCR, one entry per CDR3 protein. This sample yields roughly 800,000 distinct CDR3 sequences, of which roughly 64% are seen a single time; 22% belongs to the top ten. Material for sequencing was blood. The receptor source for this set is a man under 40 in good health.

This clonotype was seen only once. This chain joins TRBV20-1 and TRBJ2-5; a weak D match, TRBD1 (5 bases). The J call could be wrong; TRBJ2-7 is a better fit for the DNA end. CDR1 is DFQATT and CDR2 is SNEGSKA in the germline V gene (reference sequence). The CDR3 contains 14 residues. CDR3 loop: CSARDQGSSPEQYF. CDR3 bases: TGCAGTGCTAGAGATCAGGGCTCTTCCCCCGAGCAGTACTTC.

J is TRBJ2-5 and V is TRBV29-1, with TRBD2 matching over 7 bases. The CDR3 is 16 residues long. The V segment lost 4 bases and the J segment 4 bases; nucleotides outside the gene matches: 15. Germline loops: CDR1 SQVTM, CDR2 ANQGSEA. This CDR3 is CSVAGTIIPQSETQYF. DNA for the CDR3: TGCAGCGTTGCCGGGACTATAATCCCCCAATCAGAGACCCAGTACTTC.

This clonotype occurred a few times. V gene TRBV12-3 or TRBV12-4 combines with J gene TRBJ2-3, with D perhaps given as TRBD1 or TRBD2 (6 bases each). Trimming stripped 8 bases from V and 2 bases from J, with 11 bases between. The CDR3 runs 13 residues. The CDR3 nucleotides are TGTGCCAGCGGAGGGGGGAACACAGATACGCAGTATTTT. Its protein is CASGGGNTDTQYF.

The chain couples TRBV6-2 or TRBV6-3 to TRBJ2-5; a weak D match, TRBD2 (6 bases). The CDR3 sequence is 15 residues long. The ends were cut back, 0 bases at V and 11 bases at J, with 19 bases in the middle. The germline V gene encodes CDR1 MNHEY and CDR2 SVGEGT. The CDR3 loop is CASSYSIGDFNEQYF. In DNA, the CDR3 is TGTGCCAGCAGTTACTCGATCGGGGACTTCAATGAGCAGTACTTC.

The chain is built from TRBV9 and TRBJ2-1; a weak D match, TRBD2 (5 bases). The CDR3 spans 14 residues. Between the trimmed V and J ends, which lost 4 bases and 8 bases, there was a span of 16 bases. The germline gives CDR1 SGDLS, CDR2 YYNGEE. As DNA, the CDR3 is TGTGCCAGCAGCCGGGGTCCGTTGAGCGATGAGCAGTTCTTC. Its translation is CASSRGPLSDEQFF.

The chain has TRBV3-1 and TRBJ2-7; tentatively, D is TRBD2 (5 bases). V was shortened by 1 base and J by 1 base, with 17 bases between the two germline ends. Germline V gives CDR1 LGHDT, CDR2 YNNKEL (reference sequence). The length of the CDR3 is 17 residues. CDR3 sequence: CASSQGRLNLQSYEQYF. The CDR3 region has the DNA TGTGCCAGCAGCCAAGGGAGGCTAAATCTCCAATCCTACGAGCAGTACTTC.

The V gene is TRBV7-9, the J gene TRBJ2-7; no firm D call. Germline loops: CDR1 SEHNR, CDR2 FQNEAQ (reference sequence). The CDR3 totals 12 residues. Between the trimmed V and J ends, which lost 4 bases and 3 bases, there was a span of 7 bases. The CDR3 DNA is TGTGCCAGCAGCTCGCGACTCTACGAGCAGTACTTC. It specifies CASSSRLYEQYF.

The chain uses TRBV4-2 and TRBJ2-4; tentatively, D is TRBD2 (6 bases). The assigned J gene may be wrong: the sequence end matches TRBJ2-7 better. Germline CDR1 LGHNA, CDR2 YNFKEQ. The CDR3 consists of 14 residues. In DNA, the CDR3 is TGTGCCAGCAGCCAAGATCGAGGCGGGGACGAGCAGTACTTC. This translates into CASSQDRGGDEQYF.